Following are 27 T cell receptor beta chains from one sample sequenced in a study of graft-versus-host responses after intestinal transplantation. Clones were read by immunoSEQ multiplex PCR, and TCRdb kept only the in-frame ones, dropping some. Of 71,000 or so clones in the sample, 90% were seen once. Their antigens remain unidentified. Source: unstimulated CD8+ T cells sorted from spleen or lymph node cells, taken before intestinal transplant. The receptor set was obtained from a human donor who received an intestinal transplant.

The chain couples TRBV29-1 to TRBJ2-1; 10 bases match TRBD2. There are 14 residues in the CDR3. Germline V CDR1 and CDR2: SQVTM, ANQGSEA. Unmatched junction bases numbered 9, after V lost 6 bases and J lost 7 bases. The DNA of the CDR3 is TGCAGCGTCTGGCAGCGGGGGGGTCGAAATGAGCAGTTCTTC. This translates into CSVWQRGGRNEQFF.

The rearrangement joins TRBV5-1 to TRBJ2-2; D might be TRBD2 (5 bases). The V end lost 0 bases, the J end lost 6 bases, and 9 bases lay between the germline ends. CDR3 length equals 14 residues. The V gene's germline CDR1 is SGHRS and CDR2 YFSETQ. This CDR3 reads CASSLVGESGELFF. CDR3 nucleotide sequence: TGCGCCAGCAGCTTGGTCGGGGAGTCCGGGGAGCTGTTTTTT. The full variable domain, with the rest looked up from reference TRBV5-1 and TRBJ2-2, is KAGVTQTPRYLIKTRGQQVTLSCSPISGHRSVSWYQQTPGQGLQFLFEYFSETQRNKGNFPGRFSGRQFSNSRSEMNVSTLELGDSALYLCASSLVGESGELFFGEGSRLTVL.

The V call is TRBV9, the J call TRBJ2-2; TRBD1 agrees at 7 bases. Trimming at V came to 0 bases and at J to 0 bases, leaving 5 bases not matched to a gene. CDR1 and CDR2 (germline): SGDLS, YYNGEE. The CDR3 has 17 amino acids. The CDR3 spells CASSVEGTGANTGELFF. Here the CDR3 DNA reads TGTGCCAGCAGCGTAGAAGGTACAGGGGCGAACACCGGGGAGCTGTTTTTT.

The chain employs TRBV5-4 and TRBJ1-1; 10 positions agree with TRBD1. The CDR3 spans 14 residues. J gave up 4 bases and V 4 bases, and 4 bases lay outside the gene matches. Germline values: CDR1 SGHNT, CDR2 YYREEE (reference sequence). CDR3 protein: CASSTDRGVTEAFF. CDR3 coding DNA: TGTGCCAGCAGCACGGACAGGGGGGTCACTGAAGCTTTCTTT.

The chain uses TRBV25-1 and TRBJ1-1; D is ambiguous. The germline CDR1 and CDR2 sequences are MGHDK and SYGVNS. There are 13 residues in the CDR3. Trimming took off 3 bases at V and 4 bases at J, with 9 bases between the two ends. The CDR3 DNA reads TGTGCCAGCAGTGACCGAATGCGCACTGAAGCTTTCTTT. As protein: CASSDRMRTEAFF.

The rearrangement links TRBV19 to TRBJ2-7; 8 bases are shared with TRBD1. This CDR3 region has 15 residues. Germline CDR1 reads LNHDA; CDR2 reads SQIVND (reference sequence). V dropped 6 bases and J dropped 2; count of bases not matched to a gene: 9. CDR3 nucleotides: TGTGCCAGTAGCGACAGGGGCGGAAGGGCCTACGAGCAGTACTTC. It is translated as CASSDRGGRAYEQYF.

The genes are TRBV19 and TRBJ1-5; possibly TRBD1 for D (5 bases). Deletions cut 10 bases from V and 6 bases from J, with 16 bases between. The CDR3 contains 13 residues. The germline V gene has CDR1 LNHDA and CDR2 SQIVND (reference sequence). In DNA, the CDR3 is TGTGCCACCCCGGGACTCCCGGGTCAGCCCCAGCATTTT. It codes for CATPGLPGQPQHF.

The chain couples TRBV5-1 to TRBJ2-7; 8 bases are a match to TRBD2. Looked up from germline, CDR1 is SGHRS and CDR2 is YFSETQ. Germline trimming cut 0 bases from V and 3 bases from J; bases unmatched to any gene: 2. This CDR3 has 14 residues. The DNA for the CDR3 is TGCGCCAGCAGCTTGGCGGCGGGAGGCTACGAGCAGTACTTC. Amino acids: CASSLAAGGYEQYF. Together with reference TRBV5-1 and TRBJ2-7, the CDR3 gives the full variable domain: KAGVTQTPRYLIKTRGQQVTLSCSPISGHRSVSWYQQTPGQGLQFLFEYFSETQRNKGNFPGRFSGRQFSNSRSEMNVSTLELGDSALYLCASSLAAGGYEQYFGPGTRLTVT.

CDR3 sequence reads: CASSLVLAGFYEQYF. The CDR3 DNA reads TGTGCCAGCAGCTTAGTTCTAGCGGGGTTTTACGAGCAGTACTTC. This chain joins TRBV11-2 and TRBJ2-5, with 9 bases aligning to TRBD2. The J call is uncertain, as TRBJ2-7 better fits the DNA end. In germline, CDR1 is SGHAT, CDR2 FQNNGV. The CDR3 length is 15 residues.

This rearrangement joins TRBV20-1 to TRBJ1-2, with 7 bases that match TRBD1. The germline V gene encodes CDR1 DFQATT and CDR2 SNEGSKA (reference sequence). CDR3 size: 11 residues. After removal of 7 bases from V and 6 bases from J, the junction contained 5 bases not matched to a gene. The CDR3 DNA sequence: TGCAGTGTCAGGGGGGAAGATGGCTACACCTTC. It specifies CSVRGEDGYTF.

The chain links TRBV19 to TRBJ1-2, with a weak D call TRBD1 (6 bases). The V gene's germline CDR1 is LNHDA and CDR2 SQIVND (reference sequence). The CDR3 covers 11 residues. The V and J ends lost 5 bases and 9 bases respectively, with 10 bases between them. CDR3 nucleotide sequence: TGTGCCAGTAGTCCTGGGGACAGCTACACCTTC. It is translated as CASSPGDSYTF.

The chain joins TRBV5-1 to TRBJ2-1; maybe TRBD1 (6 bases). CDR1 SGHRS and CDR2 YFSETQ come from the germline V gene. V lost 4 bases and J 5 bases, leaving 16 bases between the germline ends. This CDR3 region has 15 residues. DNA of the CDR3: TGCGCCAGCAGCCAGACCTGGGGGCTCGACAATGAGCAGTTCTTC. This sequence encodes CASSQTWGLDNEQFF.

J is TRBJ2-7 and V is TRBV19; 7 nucleotides match TRBD2. This CDR3 is built from 14 residues. Germline CDR1 reads LNHDA; CDR2 reads SQIVND (reference sequence). After removal of 4 bases from V and 2 bases from J, the junction contained 5 bases not matched to a gene. The CDR3, as DNA: TGTGCCAGTAGTAAAGGGGACTACCCCTACGAGCAGTACTTC. It codes for CASSKGDYPYEQYF.

J is TRBJ1-5 and V is TRBV27; perhaps TRBD1 as D (5 bases). Trimming left V 6 bases short and J 5 bases short, with 14 bases between. Germline-derived CDR1 and CDR2 are MNHEY and SMNVEV (reference sequence). The CDR3 has 14 amino acids. CDR3 protein: CASSPSGGYQPQHF. In DNA, the CDR3 is TGTGCCAGCAGCCCCTCCGGGGGATATCAGCCCCAGCATTTT.

The rearrangement links TRBV7-9 to TRBJ1-1; a possible D gene is TRBD1 (5 bases). Germline V gene lookup returns CDR1 SEHNR and CDR2 FQNEAQ (reference sequence). Trimming left V 6 bases short and J 3 bases short, with 11 bases between. There are 13 residues in the CDR3. The chain's CDR3 is CASRAGKDTEAFF. The CDR3 DNA follows: TGTGCCAGCAGGGCAGGGAAGGACACTGAAGCTTTCTTT. Complete variable domain (other parts from reference TRBV7-9 and TRBJ1-1): DTGVSQNPRHKITKRGQNVTFRCDPISEHNRLYWYRQTLGQGPEFLTYFQNEAQLEKSRLLSDRFSAERPKGSFSTLEIQRTEQGDSAMYLCASRAGKDTEAFFGQGTRLTVV.

The chain has TRBV15 and TRBJ2-1, with 9 bases lining up with TRBD2. Germline CDR1 and CDR2: LNHNV and YYDKDF (reference sequence). The CDR3 runs 16 residues. J gave up 0 bases and V 4 bases, and 4 bases lay outside the gene matches. The CDR3 sequence is CATSTLAGSSYNEQFF. In nucleotides, the CDR3 is TGTGCCACCAGCACCCTAGCGGGGAGCTCCTACAATGAGCAGTTCTTC.

The chain links TRBV10-2 to TRBJ2-5; 9 bases map to TRBD2. V trimming: 7 bases; J trimming: 4 bases; junction bases outside the gene matches: 4. CDR1 is WSHSY and CDR2 is SAAADI in the germline V gene. The CDR3 is made up of 13 amino acids. CDR3 loop: CASTISGGETQYF. CDR3 in DNA: TGCGCCAGCACCATTAGCGGGGGAGAGACCCAGTACTTC.

Concerning this clone: Other DNA sequences in this sample translate to the same CDR3. The V gene is TRBV19, the J gene TRBJ1-1; 10 nucleotides line up with TRBD1. The CDR3 is 15 residues long. V lost 1 base to trimming and J lost 4 bases; unmatched junction nucleotides: 3. Germline V lookup: CDR1 LNHDA, CDR2 SQIVND (reference sequence). CDR3 in amino acids: CASSIGGTGVTEAFF. The CDR3 DNA is TGTGCCAGTAGTATAGGGGGGACAGGGGTCACTGAAGCTTTCTTT.

The chain is built from TRBV14 and TRBJ2-7, with TRBD2 matching 9 bases. The CDR3 covers 17 residues. CDR1 is SGHDN, CDR2 FVKESK, per germline. J gave up 5 bases and V 6 bases, and 17 bases lay outside the gene matches. The CDR3 sequence: CASSQRRPAGGRHEQYF. CDR3 sequence (DNA): TGTGCCAGCAGTCAAAGAAGACCAGCGGGGGGCCGCCACGAGCAGTACTTC.

The genes are TRBV7-9 and TRBJ2-5; D not resolved. This CDR3 has 17 amino acids. Germline values: CDR1 SEHNR, CDR2 FQNEAQ (reference sequence). V gave up 5 bases and J gave up 1 base, with 20 bases separating them. The CDR3 nucleotides are TGTGCCAGCAGCCTTCAAACCTTGCAGGCGATCCAAGAGACCCAGTACTTC. Encoded protein: CASSLQTLQAIQETQYF.

V gene TRBV6-5 combines with J gene TRBJ1-5; D is possibly TRBD1 (6 bases). From germline, CDR1 is MNHEY and CDR2 SVGAGI. This CDR3 has 13 amino acids. Trimming removed 6 bases from V and 12 bases from J, with 18 bases in between. The DNA for the CDR3 is TGTGCCAGCAGCCAAACGACAGGTAACTACCAGCATTTT. As protein: CASSQTTGNYQHF.

The chain carries TRBV5-6 and TRBJ2-7; D possibly corresponds to TRBD2 (7 bases). Germline V lookup: CDR1 SGHDT, CDR2 YYEEEE. This CDR3 is 13 amino acids long. V lost 4 bases and J lost 7, with 15 bases in between. In DNA, the CDR3 is TGTGCCAGCAGCCTGACGGGGGGCTGGGAGCAGTACTTC. Its translation: CASSLTGGWEQYF.

The rearrangement uses TRBV10-3 and TRBJ1-3, with D possibly matching TRBD1 (5 bases). V was clipped by 2 bases and J by 4 bases, with 9 bases between them. This CDR3 region has 14 residues. The germline gives CDR1 ENHRY, CDR2 SYGVKD. CDR3 in DNA: TGTGCCATCAGTGAGGGGAGGACAGGAAACACCATATATTTT. It is translated as CAISEGRTGNTIYF.

This rearrangement joins TRBV9 to TRBJ1-4; TRBD1 matches at 7 bases. Germline V gene data show CDR1 as SGDLS and CDR2 as YYNGEE. Unmatched junction bases numbered 3, after V lost 3 bases and J lost 4 bases. The length of the CDR3 is 14 residues. The CDR3 coding sequence is TGTGCCAGCAGCGGGGGGACAGATAATGAAAAACTGTTTTTT. Residues: CASSGGTDNEKLFF.

The V gene is TRBV11-2, the J gene TRBJ1-2; weak D call: TRBD1 (6 bases). There are 14 residues in the CDR3. The ends were cut back, 7 bases at V and 3 bases at J, with 15 bases in the middle. CDR1 is SGHAT and CDR2 is FQNNGV in the germline V gene. CDR3 nucleotides: TGTGCCAGCACGCCGGGGGGCGCCTACTATGGCTACACCTTC. It is translated as CASTPGGAYYGYTF.

This chain uses TRBV6-5 with TRBJ2-1; possibly TRBD2 for D (6 bases). Germline values: CDR1 MNHEY, CDR2 SVGAGI. V was pared by 1 base and J by 0 bases, with 7 bases between. The CDR3 consists of 15 residues. CDR3 sequence reads: CASSYLEGSYNEQFF. CDR3 nucleotide sequence: TGTGCCAGCAGTTACTTGGAGGGCTCCTACAATGAGCAGTTCTTC.

V and J are TRBV6-6 and TRBJ1-1; no clear D. Trimming cost V 7 bases and J 0 bases, with 15 bases left between them. Germline CDR1 reads MNHNY; CDR2 reads SVGAGI (reference sequence). The CDR3 is 15 residues long. In DNA, the CDR3 is TGTGCCAGCACCATTCGACTGGCCATGAACACTGAAGCTTTCTTT. Translated, it gives CASTIRLAMNTEAFF.